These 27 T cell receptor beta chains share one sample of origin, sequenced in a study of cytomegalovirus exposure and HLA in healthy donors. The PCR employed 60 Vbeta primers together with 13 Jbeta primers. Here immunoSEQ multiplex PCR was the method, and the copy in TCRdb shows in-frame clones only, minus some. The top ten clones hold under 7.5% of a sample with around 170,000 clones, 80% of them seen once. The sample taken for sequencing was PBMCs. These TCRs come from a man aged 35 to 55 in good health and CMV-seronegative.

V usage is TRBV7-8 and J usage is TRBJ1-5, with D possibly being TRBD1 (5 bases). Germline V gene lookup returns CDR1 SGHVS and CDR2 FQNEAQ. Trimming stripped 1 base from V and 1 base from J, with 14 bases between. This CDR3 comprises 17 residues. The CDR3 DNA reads TGTGCCAGCAGCTTAGATGTCGACAGAAGGAGCAATCAGCCCCAGCATTTT. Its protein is CASSLDVDRRSNQPQHF.

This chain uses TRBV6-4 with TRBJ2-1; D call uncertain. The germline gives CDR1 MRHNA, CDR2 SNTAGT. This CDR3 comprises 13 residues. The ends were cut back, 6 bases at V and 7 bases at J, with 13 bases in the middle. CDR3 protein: CASSPGYGNEQFF. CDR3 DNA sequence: TGTGCCAGCAGCCCGGGTTACGGGAATGAGCAGTTCTTC.

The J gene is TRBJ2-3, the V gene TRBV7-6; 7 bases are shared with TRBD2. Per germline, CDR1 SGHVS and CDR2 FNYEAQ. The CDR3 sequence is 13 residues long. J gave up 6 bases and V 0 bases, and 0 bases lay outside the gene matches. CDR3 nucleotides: TGTGCCAGCAGCTTAGCGCGGGGGGATACGCAGTATTTT. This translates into CASSLARGDTQYF.

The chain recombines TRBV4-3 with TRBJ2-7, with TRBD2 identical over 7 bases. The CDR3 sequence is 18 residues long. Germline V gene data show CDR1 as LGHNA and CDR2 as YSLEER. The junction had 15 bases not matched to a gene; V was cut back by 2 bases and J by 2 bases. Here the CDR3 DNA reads TGCGCCAGCAGCCAACTTTGGGGAGGGCAGGGAGTCCCCTACGAGCAGTACTTC. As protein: CASSQLWGGQGVPYEQYF.

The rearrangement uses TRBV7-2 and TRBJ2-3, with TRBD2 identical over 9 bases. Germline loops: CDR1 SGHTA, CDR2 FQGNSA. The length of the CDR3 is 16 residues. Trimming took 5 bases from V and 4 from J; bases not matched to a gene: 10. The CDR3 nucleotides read TGTGCCAGCAGCCTCGGGACTAGCCGATCGGCAGATACGCAGTATTTT. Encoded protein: CASSLGTSRSADTQYF. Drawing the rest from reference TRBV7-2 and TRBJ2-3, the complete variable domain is GAGVSQSPSNKVTEKGKDVELRCDPISGHTALYWYRQSLGQGLEFLIYFQGNSAPDKSGLPSDRFSAERTGGSVSTLTIQRTQQEDSAVYLCASSLGTSRSADTQYFGPGTRLTVL.

CDR3 amino acids: CASSPRQGIDGYTF. CDR3 sequence (DNA): TGTGCCAGCAGCCCCCGTCAGGGGATAGATGGCTACACCTTC. The chain employs TRBV11-2 and TRBJ1-2, with a possible D match to TRBD1 (6 bases). Germline V gene lookup returns CDR1 SGHAT and CDR2 FQNNGV. The V and J ends lost 5 bases and 6 bases respectively, with 16 bases between them. CDR3 size: 14 residues.

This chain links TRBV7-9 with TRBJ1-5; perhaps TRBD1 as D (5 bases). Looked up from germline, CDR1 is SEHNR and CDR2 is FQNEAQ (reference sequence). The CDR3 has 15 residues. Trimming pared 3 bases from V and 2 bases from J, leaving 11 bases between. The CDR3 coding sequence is TGTGCCAGCAGCTTGTCAGGCAGGGGCAATCAGCCCCAGCATTTT. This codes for CASSLSGRGNQPQHF.

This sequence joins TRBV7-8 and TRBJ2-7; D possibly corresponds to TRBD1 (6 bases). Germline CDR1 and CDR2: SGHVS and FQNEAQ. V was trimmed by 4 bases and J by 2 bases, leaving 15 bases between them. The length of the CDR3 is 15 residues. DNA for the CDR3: TGTGCCAGCAGCTCCAAGACAGGAGGCCCCTACGAGCAGTACTTC. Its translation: CASSSKTGGPYEQYF.

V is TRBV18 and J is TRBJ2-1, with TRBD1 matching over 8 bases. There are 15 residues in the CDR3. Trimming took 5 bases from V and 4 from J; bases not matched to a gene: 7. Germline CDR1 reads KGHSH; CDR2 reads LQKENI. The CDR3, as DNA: TGTGCCAGCTCAGTTCCGGGACAGGCGTACAATGAGCAGTTCTTC. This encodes CASSVPGQAYNEQFF.

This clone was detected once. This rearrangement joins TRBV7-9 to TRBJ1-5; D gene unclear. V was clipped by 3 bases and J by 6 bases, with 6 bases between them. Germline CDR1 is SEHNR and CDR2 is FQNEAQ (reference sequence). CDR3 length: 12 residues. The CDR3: CASSFGPQPQHF. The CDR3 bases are TGTGCCAGCAGCTTTGGGCCTCAGCCCCAGCATTTT.

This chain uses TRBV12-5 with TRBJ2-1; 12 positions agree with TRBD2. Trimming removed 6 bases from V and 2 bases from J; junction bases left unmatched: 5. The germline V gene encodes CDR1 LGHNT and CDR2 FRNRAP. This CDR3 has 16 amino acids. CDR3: CASGLGTSGPYNEQFF. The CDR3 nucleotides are TGTGCTAGTGGCTTAGGGACTAGCGGGCCCTACAATGAGCAGTTCTTC.

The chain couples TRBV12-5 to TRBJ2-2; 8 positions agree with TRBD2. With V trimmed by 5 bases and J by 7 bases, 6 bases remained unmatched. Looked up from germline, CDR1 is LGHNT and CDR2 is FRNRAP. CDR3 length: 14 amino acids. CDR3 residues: CASGTTSVGGELFF. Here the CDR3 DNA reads TGTGCTAGTGGTACGACTAGCGTTGGCGGGGAGCTGTTTTTT.

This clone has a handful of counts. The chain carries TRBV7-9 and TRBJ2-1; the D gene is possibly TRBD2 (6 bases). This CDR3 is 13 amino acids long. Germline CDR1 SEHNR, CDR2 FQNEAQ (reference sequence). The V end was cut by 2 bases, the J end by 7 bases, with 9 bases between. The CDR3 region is CASSLRRGNEQFF. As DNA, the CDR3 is TGTGCCAGCAGCTTACGGAGGGGAAATGAGCAGTTCTTC.

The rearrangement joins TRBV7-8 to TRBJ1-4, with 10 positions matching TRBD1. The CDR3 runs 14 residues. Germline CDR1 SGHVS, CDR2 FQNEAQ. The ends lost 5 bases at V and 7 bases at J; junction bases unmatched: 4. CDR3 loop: CASSLRDRGEKLFF. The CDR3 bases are TGTGCCAGCAGCCTGAGGGACAGGGGTGAAAAACTGTTTTTT.

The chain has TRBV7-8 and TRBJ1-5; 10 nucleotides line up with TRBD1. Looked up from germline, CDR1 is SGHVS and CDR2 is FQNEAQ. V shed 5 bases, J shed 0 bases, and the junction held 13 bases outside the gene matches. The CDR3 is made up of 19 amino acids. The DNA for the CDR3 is TGTGCCAGCAGCCAAAGGACAGGGGGGGCAGAATTTAGCAATCAGCCCCAGCATTTT. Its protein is CASSQRTGGAEFSNQPQHF.

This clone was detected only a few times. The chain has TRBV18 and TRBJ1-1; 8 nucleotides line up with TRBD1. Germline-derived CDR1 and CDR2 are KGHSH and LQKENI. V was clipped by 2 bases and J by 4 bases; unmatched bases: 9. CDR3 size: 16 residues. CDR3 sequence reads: CASSPIWTGTGTEAFF. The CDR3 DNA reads TGTGCCAGCTCACCAATATGGACAGGGACGGGCACTGAAGCTTTCTTT.

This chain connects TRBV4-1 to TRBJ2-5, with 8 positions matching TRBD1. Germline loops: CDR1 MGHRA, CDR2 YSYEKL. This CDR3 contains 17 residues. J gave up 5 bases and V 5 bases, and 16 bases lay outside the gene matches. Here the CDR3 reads CASSLEPPGTGGETQYF. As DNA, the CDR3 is TGCGCCAGCAGCTTAGAACCGCCCGGGACAGGAGGGGAGACCCAGTACTTC.

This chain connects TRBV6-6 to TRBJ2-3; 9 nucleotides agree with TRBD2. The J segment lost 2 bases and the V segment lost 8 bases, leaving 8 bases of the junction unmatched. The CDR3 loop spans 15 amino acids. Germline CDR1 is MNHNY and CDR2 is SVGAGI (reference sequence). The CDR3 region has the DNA TGTGCCAGCGTTCAGCGGGGGGCGATCACAGATACGCAGTATTTT. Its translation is CASVQRGAITDTQYF.

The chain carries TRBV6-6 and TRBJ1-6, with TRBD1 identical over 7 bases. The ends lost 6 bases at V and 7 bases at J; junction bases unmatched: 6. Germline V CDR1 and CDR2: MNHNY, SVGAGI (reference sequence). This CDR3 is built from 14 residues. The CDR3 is CASRPSGGNSPLHF. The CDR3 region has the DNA TGTGCCAGCAGACCCTCAGGGGGAAATTCACCCCTCCACTTT.

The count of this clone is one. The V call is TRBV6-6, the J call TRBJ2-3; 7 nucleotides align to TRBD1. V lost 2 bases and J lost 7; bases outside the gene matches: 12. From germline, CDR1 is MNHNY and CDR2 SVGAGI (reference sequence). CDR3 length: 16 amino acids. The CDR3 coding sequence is TGTGCCAGCAGTTACAATTCATTGGACAGGACGAATACGCAGTATTTT. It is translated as CASSYNSLDRTNTQYF.

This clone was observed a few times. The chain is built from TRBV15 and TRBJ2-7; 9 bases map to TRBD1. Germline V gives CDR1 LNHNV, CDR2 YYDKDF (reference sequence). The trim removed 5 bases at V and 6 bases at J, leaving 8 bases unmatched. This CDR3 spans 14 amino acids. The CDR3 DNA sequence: TGTGCCACCAGCCGCACAGGGGGCACGGGCGAGCAGTACTTC. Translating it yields CATSRTGGTGEQYF.

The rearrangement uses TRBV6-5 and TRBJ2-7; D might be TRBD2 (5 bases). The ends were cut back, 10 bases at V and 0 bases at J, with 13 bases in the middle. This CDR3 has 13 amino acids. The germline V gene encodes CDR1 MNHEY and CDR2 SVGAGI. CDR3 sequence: CATEGSNSYEQYF. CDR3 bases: TGTGCCACCGAGGGCAGCAACTCCTACGAGCAGTACTTC.

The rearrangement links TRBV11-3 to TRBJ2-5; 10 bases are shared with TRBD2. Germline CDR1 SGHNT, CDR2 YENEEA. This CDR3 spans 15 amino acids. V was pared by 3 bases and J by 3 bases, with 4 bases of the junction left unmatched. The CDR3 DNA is TGTGCCAGCAGCTTCCTAGCGGGAGAGGAAGAGACCCAGTACTTC. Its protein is CASSFLAGEEETQYF.

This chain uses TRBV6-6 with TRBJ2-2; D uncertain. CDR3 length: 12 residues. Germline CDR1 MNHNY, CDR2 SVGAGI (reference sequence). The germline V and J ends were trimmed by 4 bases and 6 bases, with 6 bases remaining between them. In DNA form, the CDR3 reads TGTGCCAGCAGTTCCCAGGCCGGGGAGCTGTTTTTT. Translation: CASSSQAGELFF.

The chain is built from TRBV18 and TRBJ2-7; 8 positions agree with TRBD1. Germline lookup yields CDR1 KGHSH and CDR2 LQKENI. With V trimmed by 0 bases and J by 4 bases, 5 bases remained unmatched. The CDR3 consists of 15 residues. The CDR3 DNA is TGTGCCAGCTCACCACCGGCAGGGGGCGTATACGAGCAGTACTTC. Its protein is CASSPPAGGVYEQYF.

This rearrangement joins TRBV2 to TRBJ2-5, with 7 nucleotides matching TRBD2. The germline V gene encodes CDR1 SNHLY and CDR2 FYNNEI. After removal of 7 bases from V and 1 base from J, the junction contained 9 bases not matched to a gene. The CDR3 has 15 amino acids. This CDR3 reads CASTWGGSGQETQYF. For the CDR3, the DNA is TGTGCCAGCACCTGGGGGGGGAGCGGCCAAGAGACCCAGTACTTC.

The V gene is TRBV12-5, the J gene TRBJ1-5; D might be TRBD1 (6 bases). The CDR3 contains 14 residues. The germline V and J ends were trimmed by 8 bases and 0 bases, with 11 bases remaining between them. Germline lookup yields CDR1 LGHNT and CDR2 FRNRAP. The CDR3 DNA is TGTGCTAGTCTTCAACAGGGTAGCAATCAGCCCCAGCATTTT. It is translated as CASLQQGSNQPQHF.